This T cell receptor beta chain was recorded in a study of response to subunit inactivated influenza vaccine (dated by TCRdb to the late 2010s). At the level of the whole study: Deep quantitative T cell receptor repertoire profiling was used in the study to track responses to a trivalent subunit inactivated influenza vaccine.

On the study overall, not on this receptor specifically: It was suggested by the authors that each seasonal influenza vaccination may recruit only a limited number of new T cells.

Reading from cysteine to phenylalanine, the CDR3 counts 15 amino acids. The entry retains the CDR3 DNA only, 45 bases that are in frame from base 1. V ends up 3 bases short and J 4 bases short, with an unmatched junction base count of 6. The CDR1 and CDR2 encoded by the germline V gene (reference sequence) are DFQATT and SNEGSKA. This clonotype came up a few times. No cognate antigen has been identified for it. No much larger clone is present one base from it, and per-base qualities are unavailable. The library was generated by RT-PCR. TCRdb records Illumina HiSeq 2500 as the sequencer. The raw public reads went through TCRdb reprocessing: fastp at Q25, MiXCR clone calling, in-frame beta chains kept. Entries are consolidated by CDR3 protein sequence, retaining the most common genes and DNA. This sample is represented by under 950,000 distinct CDR3 sequences; over 20% of them were singletons. The top ten hold 9.5% to 13% of the sample.

The rearrangement combines TRBV20-1 with TRBJ2-5; TRBD1 lines up with 12 middle nucleotides. The sequence was obtained from a man in his fifties who received an inactivated influenza vaccine. Donor details come from another sample of the same person, matched by shared clones. The sample consisted of PBMCs from blood, taken approximately 5 days after vaccination. Here the CDR3 is given as CSASPGTGGRETQYF. The nucleotides are TGCAGTGCTAGTCCCGGGACAGGGGGCCGAGAGACCCAGTACTTC.